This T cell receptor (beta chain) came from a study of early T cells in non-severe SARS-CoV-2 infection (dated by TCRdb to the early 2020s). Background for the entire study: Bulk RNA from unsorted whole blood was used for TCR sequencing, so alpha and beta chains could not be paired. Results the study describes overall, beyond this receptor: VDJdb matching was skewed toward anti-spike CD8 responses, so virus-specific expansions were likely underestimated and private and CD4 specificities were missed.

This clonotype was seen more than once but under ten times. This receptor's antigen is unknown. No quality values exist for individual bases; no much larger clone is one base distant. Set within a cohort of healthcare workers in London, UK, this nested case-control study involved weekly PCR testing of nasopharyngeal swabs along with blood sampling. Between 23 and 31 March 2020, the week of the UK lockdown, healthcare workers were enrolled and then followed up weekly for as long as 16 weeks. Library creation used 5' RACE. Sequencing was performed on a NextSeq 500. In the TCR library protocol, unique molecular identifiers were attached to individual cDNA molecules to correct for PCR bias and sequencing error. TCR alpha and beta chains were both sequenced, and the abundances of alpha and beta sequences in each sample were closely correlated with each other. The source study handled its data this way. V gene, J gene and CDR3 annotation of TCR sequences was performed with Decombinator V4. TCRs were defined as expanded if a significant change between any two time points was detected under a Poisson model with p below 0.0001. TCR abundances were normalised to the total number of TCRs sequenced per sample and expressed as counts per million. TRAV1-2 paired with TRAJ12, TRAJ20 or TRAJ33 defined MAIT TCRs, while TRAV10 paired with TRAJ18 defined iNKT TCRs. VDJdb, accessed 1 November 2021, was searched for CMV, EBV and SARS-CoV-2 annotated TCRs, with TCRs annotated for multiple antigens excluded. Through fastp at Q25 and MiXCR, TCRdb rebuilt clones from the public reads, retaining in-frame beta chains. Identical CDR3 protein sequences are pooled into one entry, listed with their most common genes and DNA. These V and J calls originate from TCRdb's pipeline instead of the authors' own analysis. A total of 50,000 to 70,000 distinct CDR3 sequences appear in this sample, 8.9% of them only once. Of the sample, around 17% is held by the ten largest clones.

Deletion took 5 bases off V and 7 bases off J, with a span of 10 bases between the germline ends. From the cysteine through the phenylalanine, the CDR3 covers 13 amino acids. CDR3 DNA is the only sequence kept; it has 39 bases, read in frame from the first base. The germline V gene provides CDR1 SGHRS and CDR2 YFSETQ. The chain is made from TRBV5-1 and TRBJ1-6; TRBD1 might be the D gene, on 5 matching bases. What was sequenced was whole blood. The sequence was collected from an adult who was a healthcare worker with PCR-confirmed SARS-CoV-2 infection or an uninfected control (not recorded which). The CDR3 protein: CASSSGGNSPLHF. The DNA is TGCGCCAGCAGTAGCGGGGGAAATTCACCCCTCCACTTT.